Listed below are T cell receptor beta chains from one sample, sequenced in a study of cytomegalovirus exposure and HLA in healthy donors. Data came from immunoSEQ multiplex PCR; TCRdb stores just in-frame clones and leaves some out. The sample includes 150,000 to 200,000 clones, around 80% of them seen just once. Sequencing was performed on PBMCs. The receptors derive from a man younger than 35 in good health and CMV-seronegative. The CDR3 runs from the conserved cysteine through the conserved F or W. D genes are given only for firm matches. Size is stated for part of the rows, as once, few or many counts, or as a class when the clone is expanded.

j_call d_call clone_size v_call cdr3_aa cdr3_nt
TRBJ2-2 TRBD1 NA TRBV5-1 CASSSYPGGRELFF TGCGCCAGCAGCTCGTACCCAGGGGGCAGGGAGCTGTTTTTT
TRBJ2-7 NA once TRBV7-6 CASSLAEGVGGYEQYF TGTGCCAGCAGCTTAGCCGAGGGGGTAGGAGGCTACGAGCAGTACTTC
TRBJ1-1 NA few TRBV7-9 CSSSFEGGDGTEAFF TGTTCCAGCAGCTTCGAAGGGGGGGATGGCACTGAAGCTTTCTTT
TRBJ1-4 NA NA TRBV30 CAWSQRAPIWEKLFF TGTGCCTGGAGTCAGCGGGCCCCAATATGGGAAAAACTGTTTTTT
TRBJ2-3 NA NA TRBV10-3 CAISVRDTASTDTQYF TGTGCCATCAGTGTACGGGATACTGCTAGCACAGATACGCAGTATTTT
TRBJ1-2 TRBD1 NA TRBV4-1 CASSQKDRGNYGYTF TGCGCCAGCAGCCAGAAGGACAGGGGGAACTATGGCTACACCTTC
TRBJ2-7 TRBD1 NA TRBV18 CASSHGAGGYEQYF TGTGCCAGCTCTCACGGGGCAGGGGGCTACGAGCAGTACTTC
TRBJ1-5 NA NA TRBV25-1 CASSAPGTPNQPQHF TGTGCCAGCAGTGCTCCCGGGACACCAAATCAGCCCCAGCATTTT
TRBJ2-1 NA NA TRBV27 CASSLVPGALNNEQFF TGTGCCAGCAGTTTAGTTCCAGGGGCCCTAAACAATGAGCAGTTCTTC
TRBJ1-2 NA NA TRBV10-2 CASSESTGGSGGYTF TGCGCCAGCAGTGAGTCTACCGGGGGTTCCGGTGGCTACACCTTC
TRBJ2-1 NA NA TRBV27 CASSLRWGPYNEQFF TGTGCCAGCAGTTTAAGATGGGGCCCCTACAATGAGCAGTTCTTC
TRBJ2-3 NA NA TRBV6-8 CASSYSGKSTDTQYF TGTGCCAGCAGTTACTCGGGCAAGTCCACAGATACGCAGTATTTT
TRBJ2-7 NA NA TRBV7-2 CASSLGAGYSYEQYF TGTGCCAGCAGCTTAGGGGCAGGGTACTCCTACGAGCAGTACTTC
TRBJ2-2 NA few TRBV30 CAWSPGVPGELFF TGTGCCTGGAGTCCCGGGGTCCCCGGGGAGCTGTTTTTT
TRBJ1-5 NA NA TRBV7-2 CASSLVGSNQPQHF TGTGCCAGCAGCTTAGTCGGTAGCAATCAGCCCCAGCATTTT
TRBJ1-5 NA NA TRBV7-8 CASSLVGVDQPQHF TGTGCCAGCAGCTTAGTAGGGGTTGATCAGCCCCAGCATTTT
TRBJ1-1 TRBD1 NA TRBV4-3 CASSLGQGRTEAFF TGCGCCAGCAGCCTGGGACAGGGGCGGACTGAAGCTTTCTTT
TRBJ2-3 TRBD1 NA TRBV5-6 CASSIPGQGYTDTQYF TGTGCCAGCAGCATCCCGGGACAGGGCTACACAGATACGCAGTATTTT
TRBJ2-1 TRBD2 NA TRBV4-3 CASSQGGASGRARNEQFF TGCGCCAGCAGCCAAGGCGGGGCTAGCGGGAGGGCTCGCAATGAGCAGTTCTTC
TRBJ2-5 TRBD2 NA TRBV6-6 CASSGSVAGERETQYF TGTGCCAGCAGTGGGTCCGTAGCGGGGGAGAGAGAGACCCAGTACTTC
TRBJ2-7 TRBD2 NA TRBV5-4 CASSLAAGAYSYEQYF TGTGCCAGCAGCTTGGCAGCGGGGGCCTACTCCTACGAGCAGTACTTC
TRBJ2-5 NA NA TRBV27 CASSPRRGRETQYF TGTGCCAGCAGTCCGAGGCGGGGGCGGGAGACCCAGTACTTC
TRBJ2-3 TRBD1 once TRBV5-6 CASSVGQISTDTQYF TGTGCCAGCAGCGTGGGACAGATTAGCACAGATACGCAGTATTTT
TRBJ2-1 TRBD2 NA TRBV11-3 CASSLASGGNEQFF TGTGCCAGCAGCTTAGCTAGCGGGGGCAATGAGCAGTTCTTC
TRBJ2-5 NA NA TRBV11-2 CASSLVRGAETQYF TGTGCCAGCAGCCTTGTCCGGGGTGCAGAGACCCAGTACTTC
TRBJ2-1 NA NA TRBV19 CASSMTGDSYSYNEQFF TGTGCCAGTAGTATGACCGGGGATTCGTACTCCTACAATGAGCAGTTCTTC
TRBJ2-3 NA NA TRBV4-3 CASSQVTGPTDTQYF TGCGCCAGCAGCCAAGTAACAGGTCCCACAGATACGCAGTATTTT
TRBJ2-7 NA once TRBV6-1 CASSDLPRMYEQYF TGTGCCAGCAGTGATCTCCCGAGGATGTACGAGCAGTACTTC
TRBJ2-3 NA NA TRBV4-1 CASSQTREDTQYF TGCGCCAGCAGCCAGACCCGGGAGGATACGCAGTATTTT
TRBJ2-1 TRBD2 NA TRBV5-1 CASSLGAGGKDEQFF TGCGCCAGCAGCTTGGGGGCGGGAGGGAAGGATGAGCAGTTCTTC
TRBJ2-5 TRBD1 NA TRBV6-6 CASSSDREGGTQYF TGTGCCAGCAGTTCGGACAGGGAAGGAGGGACCCAGTACTTC
TRBJ2-1 NA NA TRBV5-8 CASSLDRVGEQFF TGTGCCAGCAGCTTGGACAGGGTGGGTGAGCAGTTCTTC
TRBJ2-3 NA NA TRBV28 CASSEAQTGLLTDTQYF TGTGCCAGCTCCGAAGCTCAAACAGGGCTATTGACAGATACGCAGTATTTT
TRBJ2-2 NA NA TRBV4-3 CASSQGAYGNTGELFF TGCGCCAGCAGCCAAGGAGCTTACGGGAACACCGGGGAGCTGTTTTTT
TRBJ2-3 TRBD2 NA TRBV5-6 CASSLIAGDHRVDTQYF TGTGCCAGCAGCTTGATAGCGGGAGACCACAGGGTCGATACGCAGTATTTT
TRBJ1-1 NA NA TRBV27 CASSFGGALNTEAFF TGTGCCAGCAGTTTTGGGGGGGCTCTGAACACTGAAGCTTTCTTT
TRBJ1-5 NA NA TRBV28 CASSFGNQPQHF TGTGCCAGCAGTTTCGGGAATCAGCCCCAGCATTTT
TRBJ2-7 NA NA TRBV9 CASPRSPADEQYF TGTGCCAGCCCTCGGTCCCCGGCGGACGAGCAGTACTTC
TRBJ2-1 NA NA TRBV5-4 CASSSKMTGSYNEQFF TGTGCCAGCAGCTCTAAAATGACTGGGTCCTACAATGAGCAGTTCTTC
TRBJ2-1 NA NA TRBV28 CASSSRDSYNEQFF TGTGCCAGCAGTTCTCGGGACTCCTACAATGAGCAGTTCTTC
TRBJ2-7 NA few TRBV7-9 CASSSRGGSYEQYF TGTGCCAGCAGCTCCCGAGGGGGCTCCTACGAGCAGTACTTC
TRBJ2-3 NA NA TRBV7-2 CASSLVSTDTQYF TGTGCCAGCAGCTTAGTCTCCACAGATACGCAGTATTTT
TRBJ2-5 NA NA TRBV6-7 CASSYLSGTTRETQYF TGTGCCAGCAGTTACCTTTCCGGGACAACGAGAGAGACCCAGTACTTC
TRBJ2-7 TRBD1 NA TRBV6-1 CASSEGGWGQGAGEQYF TGTGCCAGCAGTGAAGGCGGTTGGGGACAGGGGGCTGGGGAGCAGTACTTC
TRBJ1-5 NA few TRBV27 CASSNAGSNQPQHF TGTGCCAGCAGCAACGCAGGGTCCAATCAGCCCCAGCATTTT
TRBJ2-7 NA once TRBV10-2 CASSRDTFYEQYF TGCGCCAGCAGCCGGGACACTTTCTACGAGCAGTACTTC
TRBJ1-1 NA NA TRBV2 CASMAPEAFF TGTGCCAGCATGGCACCTGAAGCTTTCTTT
TRBJ2-3 NA NA TRBV2 CASSLSSTDTQYF TGTGCCAGCAGTCTATCGAGCACAGATACGCAGTATTTT
TRBJ2-3 TRBD2 NA TRBV5-1 CASSRFGGSRPTDTQYF TGCGCCAGCAGCCGTTTCGGGGGGTCGAGGCCCACAGATACGCAGTATTTT